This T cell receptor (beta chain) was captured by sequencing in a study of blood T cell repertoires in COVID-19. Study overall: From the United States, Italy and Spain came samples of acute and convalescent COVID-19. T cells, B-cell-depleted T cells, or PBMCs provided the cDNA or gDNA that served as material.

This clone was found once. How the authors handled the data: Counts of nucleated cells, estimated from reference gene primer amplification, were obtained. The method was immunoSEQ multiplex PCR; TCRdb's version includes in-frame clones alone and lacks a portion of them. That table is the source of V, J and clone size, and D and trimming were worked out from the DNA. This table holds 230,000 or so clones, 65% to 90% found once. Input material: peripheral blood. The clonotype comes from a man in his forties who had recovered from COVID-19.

The CDR3: CASSVGPGVSNYGYTF. The DNA of the CDR3 is TGTGCCAGCAGCGTAGGGCCAGGCGTCTCTAACTATGGCTACACCTTC. This chain links TRBV9 with TRBJ1-2; D call uncertain. Trimming shortened V by 0 bases and J by 0 bases, and 12 bases separated the two germline ends. The CDR3 consists of 16 residues. Germline-derived CDR1 and CDR2 are SGDLS and YYNGEE.